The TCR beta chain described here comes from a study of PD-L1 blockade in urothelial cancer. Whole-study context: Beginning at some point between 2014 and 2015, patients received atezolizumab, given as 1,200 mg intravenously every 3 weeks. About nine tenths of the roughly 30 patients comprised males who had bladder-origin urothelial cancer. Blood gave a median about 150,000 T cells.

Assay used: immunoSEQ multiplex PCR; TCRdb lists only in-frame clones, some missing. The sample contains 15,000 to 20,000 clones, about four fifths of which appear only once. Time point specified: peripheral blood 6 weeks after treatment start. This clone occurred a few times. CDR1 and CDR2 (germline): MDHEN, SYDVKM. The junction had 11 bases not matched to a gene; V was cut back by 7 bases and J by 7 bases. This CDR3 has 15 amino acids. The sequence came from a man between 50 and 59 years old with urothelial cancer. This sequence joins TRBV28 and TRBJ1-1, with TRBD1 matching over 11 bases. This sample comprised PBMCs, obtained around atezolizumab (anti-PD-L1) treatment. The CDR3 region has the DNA TGTGCCAGCACTGGCCGGGACAGGGGGATCGGTGAAGCTTTCTTT. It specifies CASTGRDRGIGEAFF. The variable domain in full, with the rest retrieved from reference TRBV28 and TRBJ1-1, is DVKVTQSSRYLVKRTGEKVFLECVQDMDHENMFWYRQDPGLGLRLIYFSYDVKMKEKGDIPEGYSVSREKKERFSLILESASTNQTSMYLCASTGRDRGIGEAFFGQGTRLTVV.